A single sample is the source of the 21 T cell receptor beta chains below, sequenced in a study of blood T cells in healthy people across ages (dated by TCRdb to 2015 to 2017). Library preparation was by 5' RACE. Sequencing relied on an Illumina HiSeq 2500. The second PCR ran for about 6 to 12 cycles and used a J-beta primer mix along with a sample-barcoded 5' primer. The raw public reads went through TCRdb reprocessing: fastp at Q25, MiXCR clone calling, in-frame beta chains kept. Identical CDR3 protein sequences are pooled into one entry, listed with their most common genes and DNA. The sample table contains roughly 790,000 distinct CDR3 sequences; only one count was recorded for approximately 43% of them. In total, the top ten clones hold under 25% of the sample. Specimen: blood. The receptors shown here come from a woman in her sixties or seventies in good health.

This rearrangement joins TRBV20-1 to TRBJ2-4; possible D gene TRBD1, 5 bases. CDR1 is DFQATT, CDR2 SNEGSKA, per germline (reference sequence). V shed 6 bases and J shed 0 bases, with 15 bases lying between them. The CDR3 runs to 15 residues. CDR3 in amino acids: CSAPDSRLAKNIQYF. As DNA, the CDR3 is TGCAGTGCGCCCGACAGCCGCCTAGCCAAAAACATTCAGTACTTC.

V is TRBV4-3 and J is TRBJ1-6, with unresolved D. CDR3 length equals 18 residues. Germline V lookup: CDR1 LGHNA, CDR2 YSLEER. The V gene lost 1 base and the J gene lost 7 bases, with 20 bases spanning the gap. Here the CDR3 DNA reads TGCGCCAGCAGCCAAGTTTACCCTCAAGGCGTAAAAAATTCACCCCTCCACTTT. Translated: CASSQVYPQGVKNSPLHF.

The rearrangement joins TRBV6-1 to TRBJ2-1; 7 bases fit TRBD2. The germline V gene encodes CDR1 MNHNS and CDR2 SASEGT. V shed 10 bases and J 4 bases; nucleotides not matched to a gene: 10. The CDR3 sequence is 14 residues long. CDR3 DNA: TGTGCCATAGGACTAGAGGGAGGGTACAATGAGCAGTTCTTC. Protein product: CAIGLEGGYNEQFF.

This chain links TRBV25-1 with TRBJ2-4, with 8 bases that match TRBD2. Unmatched junction bases numbered 12, after V lost 2 bases and J lost 3 bases. Germline CDR1 is MGHDK and CDR2 is SYGVNS. The CDR3 is made up of 18 amino acids. The CDR3 spells CASSEGPIYRGGKNIQYF. CDR3 DNA: TGTGCCAGCAGTGAAGGGCCTATATATCGGGGGGGCAAAAACATTCAGTACTTC.

This clonotype came up many times. The chain carries TRBV29-1 and TRBJ2-1, with 8 bases that match TRBD1. CDR3 length: 12 residues. Germline V gene sequence: CDR1 SQVTM, CDR2 ANQGSEA. With V trimmed by 7 bases and J by 4 bases, 3 bases remained unmatched. CDR3 nucleotides: TGCAGCGGGGGACAGGAATACAATGAGCAGTTCTTC. Encoded protein: CSGGQEYNEQFF.

This chain joins TRBV20-1 and TRBJ2-1; TRBD2 agrees at 8 bases. With V trimmed by 3 bases and J by 10 bases, 11 bases remained unmatched. The CDR3 spans 14 residues. CDR1 and CDR2 (germline): DFQATT, SNEGSKA (reference sequence). CDR3 sequence (DNA): TGCAGTGCTAGGGTATCGGGGGGGCTATGGGAGCAGTTCTTC. It specifies CSARVSGGLWEQFF.

This clonotype was recorded a few times. This chain links TRBV11-2 with TRBJ2-3; 9 bases are a match to TRBD1. The CDR3 consists of 15 residues. The germline CDR1 and CDR2 sequences are SGHAT and FQNNGV. After removal of 4 bases from V and 4 bases from J, the junction contained 6 bases not matched to a gene. CDR3 nucleotides: TGTGCCAGCAGCTCCCGGGACAGGGCTGCAGATACGCAGTATTTT. Its translation: CASSSRDRAADTQYF.

Turning to this clonotype: The germline gene is not matched at one end of the junction; a read error may be the cause. The chain uses TRBV6-2 or TRBV6-3 and TRBJ1-5; D is unresolved. CDR1 and CDR2 (germline): MNHEY, SVGEGT. CDR3 length: 14 amino acids. CDR3 loop: CASTLAEGNQPQHF. The CDR3 DNA reads as TGTGCCAGCACCCTAGCAGAGGGCAACCAGCCCCAGCATTTT.

The sample holds a few counts of this clonotype. V and J are TRBV5-1 and TRBJ1-2; 10 nucleotides match TRBD1. The germline V gene has CDR1 SGHRS and CDR2 YFSETQ. The ends lost 4 bases at V and 4 bases at J; junction bases unmatched: 7. The CDR3 is made up of 15 amino acids. This CDR3 is CASSPRQGAGYGYTF. The CDR3 bases are TGCGCCAGCAGCCCGAGACAGGGGGCCGGCTATGGCTACACCTTC.

This clonotype showed up just a few times. The chain employs TRBV12-3 or TRBV12-4 and TRBJ2-1, with 8 bases lining up with TRBD1. TRBJ2-7 matches the DNA end more closely, so the J call is doubtful. The CDR3 length is 15 residues. CDR3 DNA: TGTGCCAGCCAGAACAGGGGGGACTCCTACAATGAGCAGTACTTC. Protein sequence: CASQNRGDSYNEQYF.

The rearrangement links TRBV18 to TRBJ2-7, with 10 bases matching TRBD2. Trimming cost V 0 bases and J 2 bases; bases outside gene matches: 1. The CDR3 runs 15 residues. The V gene's germline CDR1 is KGHSH and CDR2 LQKENI. The CDR3 spells CASSPPGLATYEQYF. The CDR3 DNA reads as TGTGCCAGCTCACCACCGGGACTAGCGACCTACGAGCAGTACTTC.

This clonotype was seen a handful of times. V gene TRBV30 combines with J gene TRBJ2-1, with D tentatively TRBD1 or TRBD2 (5 bases each). This CDR3 region has 14 residues. Germline V gives CDR1 GTSNPN, CDR2 SVGIG (reference sequence). V lost 0 bases and J 5 bases, leaving 11 bases between the germline ends. The DNA for the CDR3 is TGTGCCTGGAGTGTAAGGGACGAGAACAATGAGCAGTTCTTC. Residues: CAWSVRDENNEQFF.

This clonotype is a singleton in its sample. CDR3 sequence reads: CSASSGDGGDYEQYF. The CDR3 nucleotides read TGCAGTGCTAGTAGCGGGGACGGGGGTGACTACGAGCAGTACTTC. The rearrangement links TRBV20-1 to TRBJ2-5, with TRBD2 matching over 8 bases. The J call may be mistaken, given a closer DNA end match to TRBJ2-7. Germline values: CDR1 DFQATT, CDR2 SNEGSKA (reference sequence). The CDR3 totals 15 residues.

J is TRBJ2-5 and V is TRBV28; a weak D match, TRBD1 (5 bases). The CDR3 has 12 amino acids. The V gene's germline CDR1 is MDHEN and CDR2 SYDVKM. The V end lost 7 bases, the J end lost 4 bases, and 10 bases lay between the germline ends. The CDR3 region is CASKDRGETQYF. For the CDR3, the DNA is TGTGCCAGCAAGGATAGGGGAGAGACCCAGTACTTC.

V is TRBV14 and J is TRBJ2-1, with a possible D match to TRBD2 (6 bases). This CDR3 is 14 amino acids long. With 2 bases removed from V and 4 bases from J, the gap between germline ends came to 9 bases. Germline values: CDR1 SGHDN, CDR2 FVKESK. The CDR3, as DNA: TGTGCCAGCAGCCAACTTAGCGGATACAATGAGCAGTTCTTC. This translates into CASSQLSGYNEQFF.

The gene calls are TRBV4-2 and TRBJ1-4, with D hard to call. CDR3 length: 15 amino acids. CDR1 and CDR2 from the germline V gene are LGHNA and YNFKEQ. Trimming left V 4 bases short and J 4 bases short, with 13 bases between. In nucleotides, the CDR3 is TGTGCCAGCAGCCCCCAGATTAGGAATAATGAAAAACTGTTTTTT. This codes for CASSPQIRNNEKLFF.

This clonotype was detected a few times. This chain joins TRBV4-2 and TRBJ2-5, with 12 bases lining up with TRBD2. The CDR3 is 15 residues long. V dropped 2 bases and J dropped 11; count of bases not matched to a gene: 9. Per the germline V gene, CDR1 is LGHNA and CDR2 is YNFKEQ. CDR3 region: CASSQQTSGSDEQYF. The CDR3 DNA reads as TGTGCCAGCAGCCAACAGACTAGCGGGAGCGATGAGCAGTACTTC.

Worth noting for this clonotype: Possible read error: a much larger clone is one base away. The V and J genes are TRBV29-1 and TRBJ2-7, with 9 bases identical to TRBD2. The CDR3 contains 13 residues. V was clipped by 7 bases and J by 7 bases; unmatched bases: 11. From germline, CDR1 is SQVTM and CDR2 ANQGSEA. In nucleotides, the CDR3 is TGCAGCGCTCCCGGGACTAGCCCGTGGGAGCAGTACTTC. Encoded protein: CSAPGTSPWEQYF.

The chain has TRBV5-1 and TRBJ2-1; a weak D match, TRBD2 (6 bases). Germline lookup yields CDR1 SGHRS and CDR2 YFSETQ. The length of the CDR3 is 13 residues. V was trimmed by 2 bases and J by 10 bases, leaving 13 bases between them. The CDR3 spells CASSLGGPSEQFF. CDR3 nucleotide sequence: TGCGCCAGCAGCTTAGGAGGGCCCTCGGAGCAGTTCTTC.

This rearrangement joins TRBV14 to TRBJ2-1; the D is unclear. The CDR3 totals 13 residues. Looked up from germline, CDR1 is SGHDN and CDR2 is FVKESK. V lost 2 bases and J 13 bases, leaving 15 bases between the germline ends. CDR3 coding DNA: TGTGCCAGCAGCCAATTTAGTACGACCTCCCAGTTCTTC. Translated: CASSQFSTTSQFF.

This rearrangement joins TRBV3-1 to TRBJ2-1, with D tentatively TRBD1 (6 bases). The J call could be wrong; TRBJ2-7 is a better fit for the DNA end. The CDR3 consists of 17 residues. Germline V lookup: CDR1 LGHDT, CDR2 YNNKEL (reference sequence). CDR3 region: CASSQTGPVSSYNEQYF. CDR3 sequence (DNA): TGTGCCAGCAGCCAAACAGGGCCAGTCAGCTCCTACAATGAGCAGTACTTC.